This TCR beta chain was profiled in a study of blood T cell repertoires in COVID-19 (dated by TCRdb to 2020 to 2021). With respect to the entire study: The collaborator samples originated in the United States, Italy and Spain and spanned the acute and convalescent phases of COVID-19. Where HLA class I and class II types were available, the types were taken from metadata supplied by the sample provider, not from assay-based typing. The samples were drawn from two sources: the first 160 participants of the ongoing ImmuneRACE study, and over 1,000 subjects contributed by 6 global collaborators. The material from the prospective study consisted of cDNA or gDNA derived from T cells, B-cell-depleted T cells, or PBMCs. Subjects who had been exposed to COVID-19, were actively infected with it, or had recovered from it provided the deeply sampled blood TCRbeta repertoires that made up the dataset. The repertoires were released in a freely available public database intended as a resource for research on the immune response to SARS-CoV-2. A de-identified subject ID, COVID-19 status, age in years and sex were almost always included in the sample metadata. Broader findings and caveats from the paper: The quantity of clinical and demographic metadata differed by source and by participant and was supplied without curation.

The CDR3 measures 16 amino acids from cysteine to phenylalanine. Only CDR3 DNA is held: 48 bases, read in frame from base 1. V loses 3 bases of germline sequence and J loses 0 bases, and the interval between the two ends is 14 bases. CDR1 is given as LNHDA and CDR2 as SQIVND, both from the germline V gene (reference sequence). Turning to this clone: There is no known antigen for this receptor. No quality values exist for individual bases; no much larger clone is one base distant.

Collaborating institutions collected whole blood in K2EDTA tubes following their own protocols. For TCRbeta analysis, collaborators shipped samples as frozen whole blood, isolated PBMCs, or DNA extracted from either of those sample types. The immunoSEQ Assay, a bias-controlled multiplex PCR, was used to amplify TCRbeta CDR3 regions from genomic DNA. In the source study's methods: The number of nucleated cells in each sample was estimated by amplification of reference gene primers within the assay. To quantify the absolute abundance of each unique TCRbeta CDR3 rearrangement, sequence reads were collapsed and filtered. For each sample, productive Simpson clonality was calculated as the square root of Simpson's diversity index over productive rearrangements. The immuneACCESS repertoire file appears here via TCRdb, limited to in-frame rearrangements. These files lack a portion of the clones; in checked studies, under half of the deficit traces to unresolved V genes, and the cause of the others is not known. V, J and clone size derive from that table, while D and trimming were established from the DNA sequence. This sample holds 470,000 or so clones; approximately 90% were observed only once. Together, the top ten hold 4.3% of the sample.

This receptor was taken from a woman younger than 45 with acute or convalescent COVID-19. The material sequenced was peripheral blood. The V and J genes are TRBV19 and TRBJ2-5, with TRBD2 perhaps the D gene, on 6 matching bases. The DNA sequence is TGTGCCAGTAGTATCGCAGGGAGGAGGAACCAAGAGACCCAGTACTTC. Its amino acids are CASSIAGRRNQETQYF.